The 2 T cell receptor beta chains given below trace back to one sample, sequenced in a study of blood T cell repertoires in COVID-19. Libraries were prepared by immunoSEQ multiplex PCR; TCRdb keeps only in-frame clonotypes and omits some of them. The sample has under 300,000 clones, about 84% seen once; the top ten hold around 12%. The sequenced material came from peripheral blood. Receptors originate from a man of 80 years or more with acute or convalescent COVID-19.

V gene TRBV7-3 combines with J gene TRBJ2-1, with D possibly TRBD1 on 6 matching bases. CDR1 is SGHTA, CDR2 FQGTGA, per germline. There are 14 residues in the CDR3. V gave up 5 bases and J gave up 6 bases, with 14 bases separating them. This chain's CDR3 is CASSEDSLFNEQFF. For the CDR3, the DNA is TGTGCCAGCAGCGAGGACAGTTTGTTCAATGAGCAGTTCTTC. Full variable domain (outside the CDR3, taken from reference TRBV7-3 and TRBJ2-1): GAGVSQTPSNKVTEKGKYVELRCDPISGHTALYWYRQSLGQGPEFLIYFQGTGAADDSGLPNDRFFAVRPEGSVSTLKIQRTERGDSAVYLCASSEDSLFNEQFFGPGTRLTVL.

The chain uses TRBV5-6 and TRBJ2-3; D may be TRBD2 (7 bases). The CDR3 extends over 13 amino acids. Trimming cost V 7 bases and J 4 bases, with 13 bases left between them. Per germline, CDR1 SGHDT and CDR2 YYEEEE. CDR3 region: CASGGAGADTQYF. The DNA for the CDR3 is TGTGCCAGCGGGGGGGCTGGAGCAGATACGCAGTATTTT.